Listed below are T cell receptor beta chains from one sample, sequenced in a study of OX40 agonist ivuxolimab in advanced cancers. TCRdb keeps only in-frame clones here, not all; method: immunoSEQ multiplex PCR. Of about 83,000 clones listed, about 90% are singletons. The input for sequencing was CD4+ or CD8+ T cells sorted from blood, taken in a trial of the OX40 agonist ivuxolimab. The receptors shown here come from an adult with an advanced solid tumor such as melanoma, head and neck, liver or kidney cancer. CDR3s include the opening cysteine and the closing phenylalanine or tryptophan. A D gene is named only where the DNA matches it firmly. The size of a clone is reported for some rows only, either as once, few or many, or as a class for expanded clones.

clone size	V gene	J gene	D gene	CDR3 protein	CDR3 DNA
.	TRBV4-1	TRBJ2-6	.	CASSPGGAGANVLTF	TGCGCCAGCAGCCCAGGCGGGGCGGGGGCCAACGTCCTGACTTTC
.	TRBV7-8	TRBJ2-3	TRBD2	CASSLYGRTPDTQYF	TGTGCCAGCAGCTTATACGGGAGGACCCCAGATACGCAGTATTTT
.	TRBV30	TRBJ2-7	TRBD1	CAWSITGAGEQYF	TGTGCCTGGAGTATTACAGGGGCGGGCGAGCAGTACTTC
.	TRBV6-5	TRBJ1-2	.	CASSYSRSRRGYGYTF	TGTGCCAGCAGTTACTCTAGGTCGAGGCGGGGCTATGGCTACACCTTC
.	TRBV30	TRBJ1-6	TRBD1	CAWSVTGESPLHF	TGTGCCTGGAGTGTTACAGGGGAATCACCCCTCCACTTT
.	TRBV4-3	TRBJ1-5	.	CASSQGFGEDQPQHF	TGCGCCAGCAGCCAAGGGTTTGGGGAAGATCAGCCCCAGCATTTT
.	TRBV7-3	TRBJ2-2	.	CASSSNTGELFF	TGTGCCAGCAGCTCTAACACCGGGGAGCTGTTTTTT
few	TRBV5-6	TRBJ1-5	.	CASSLSVLVGSNQPQHF	TGTGCCAGCAGTCTCTCGGTCCTAGTCGGTAGCAATCAGCCCCAGCATTTT
.	TRBV4-2	TRBJ2-1	TRBD2	CASSQVAFAGGSGYNEQFF	TGTGCCAGCAGCCAAGTAGCTTTCGCGGGGGGCTCTGGGTACAATGAGCAGTTCTTC
.	TRBV9	TRBJ2-1	TRBD2	CASSPHSGGVNEQFF	TGTGCCAGCAGCCCCCATAGCGGGGGGGTAAATGAGCAGTTCTTC
.	TRBV30	TRBJ1-5	.	CAWSAIRINQPQHF	TGTGCCTGGAGTGCAATACGGATCAATCAGCCCCAGCATTTT
.	TRBV7-9	TRBJ2-5	TRBD2	CASSLVGGLADQETQYF	TGTGCCAGCAGCTTGGTGGGTGGACTAGCGGACCAAGAGACCCAGTACTTC
.	TRBV6-5	TRBJ2-4	.	CASSRQTPNIQYF	TGTGCCAGCAGTCGGCAGACTCCAAACATTCAGTACTTC
.	TRBV6-1	TRBJ2-1	TRBD2	CASSENVSGRHEQFF	TGTGCCAGCAGTGAAAACGTTAGCGGGAGACACGAGCAGTTCTTC
once	TRBV10-3	TRBJ1-2	TRBD1	CAIAAGGGGYTF	TGTGCCATCGCGGCAGGGGGTGGTGGCTACACCTTC
.	TRBV5-1	TRBJ2-7	TRBD1	CASSTRDRGLNPVFYEQYF	TGCGCCAGCTCGACCCGGGACAGGGGGCTAAATCCTGTATTCTACGAGCAGTACTTC
.	TRBV28	TRBJ2-7	TRBD2	CASSSPRTSGTYEQYF	TGTGCCAGCAGTTCCCCCCGGACTAGCGGCACCTACGAGCAGTACTTC
.	TRBV19	TRBJ2-4	.	CASSIVGAKNIQYF	TGTGCCAGTAGTATAGTCGGAGCCAAAAACATTCAGTACTTC
.	TRBV30	TRBJ1-6	.	CAWSVRTRNSPLHF	TGTGCCTGGAGTGTACGTACCCGTAATTCACCCCTCCACTTT
.	TRBV7-3	TRBJ2-1	TRBD2	CASSPSLAGVGINEQFF	TGTGCCAGCAGCCCAAGTTTAGCGGGAGTAGGGATCAATGAGCAGTTCTTC
.	TRBV15	TRBJ2-1	.	CATSRSSYDNEQFF	TGTGCCACCAGCAGATCATCCTATGACAATGAGCAGTTCTTC
.	TRBV15	TRBJ2-3	.	CATSTRTVPDTQYF	TGTGCCACCAGCACCCGGACAGTTCCAGATACGCAGTATTTT
.	TRBV11-1	TRBJ1-1	.	CASSFLLGNTEAFF	TGTGCCAGCAGCTTTCTACTGGGGAACACTGAAGCTTTCTTT
.	TRBV5-7	TRBJ1-2	.	CASSFGGGYGYTF	TGTGCCAGCAGCTTTGGGGGAGGCTATGGCTACACCTTC
.	TRBV30	TRBJ2-1	TRBD2	CAWSVIAGGWNEQFF	TGTGCCTGGAGTGTAATCGCGGGAGGATGGAATGAGCAGTTCTTC
.	TRBV6-1	TRBJ2-1	TRBD2	CASEGTRGYNEQFF	TGTGCCAGCGAAGGGACTAGAGGGTACAATGAGCAGTTCTTC
.	TRBV5-4	TRBJ2-5	.	CASSSDGAQYF	TGTGCCAGCAGCTCCGACGGGGCCCAGTACTTC
.	TRBV10-3	TRBJ2-1	TRBD1	CAILSGTGSKDEQFF	TGTGCCATATTGTCCGGGACAGGTAGTAAGGATGAGCAGTTCTTC
.	TRBV4-1	TRBJ1-5	.	CASSQDTRGQPQHF	TGCGCCAGCAGCCAAGATACCAGGGGACAGCCCCAGCATTTT
.	TRBV11-3	TRBJ1-3	.	CASSSNGQGNTIYF	TGTGCCAGCAGCTCCAACGGACAGGGAAACACCATATATTTT
.	TRBV5-1	TRBJ1-1	.	CASSPSGTEAFF	TGCGCCAGCAGCCCATCGGGTACTGAAGCTTTCTTT
.	TRBV10-3	TRBJ1-2	.	CAIYPAGNYGYTF	TGTGCCATCTACCCGGCGGGGAACTATGGCTACACCTTC
.	TRBV9	TRBJ2-3	.	CASSVEGDDTQYF	TGTGCCAGCAGCGTAGAGGGGGATGATACGCAGTATTTT
.	TRBV9	TRBJ1-6	.	CASSVGLVSPLHF	TGTGCCAGCAGCGTAGGGCTGGTGTCACCCCTCCACTTT
.	TRBV7-2	TRBJ1-2	.	CASSAAAYGYTF	TGTGCCAGCAGCGCGGCAGCCTATGGCTACACCTTC
.	TRBV25-1	TRBJ1-1	TRBD1	CASSEFRDRLNTEAFF	TGTGCCAGCAGTGAGTTCCGGGACAGGCTGAACACTGAAGCTTTCTTT
.	TRBV9	TRBJ2-5	.	CASSLSGQETQYF	TGTGCCAGCAGTCTTAGCGGCCAAGAGACCCAGTACTTC
.	TRBV6-5	TRBJ2-7	.	CASSYPGGEQYF	TGTGCCAGCAGTTACCCAGGGGGGGAGCAGTACTTC
.	TRBV7-3	TRBJ1-1	TRBD1	CASSLPGQGADEAFF	TGTGCCAGCAGCTTACCTGGACAGGGGGCTGATGAAGCTTTCTTT
once	TRBV4-2	TRBJ2-3	.	CASSQGVYTASTDTQYF	TGTGCCAGCAGCCAAGGGGTATACACGGCTAGCACAGATACGCAGTATTTT
.	TRBV10-3	TRBJ1-4	TRBD1	CAISESAGTDEKLFF	TGTGCCATCAGTGAGTCCGCCGGGACAGATGAAAAACTGTTTTTT